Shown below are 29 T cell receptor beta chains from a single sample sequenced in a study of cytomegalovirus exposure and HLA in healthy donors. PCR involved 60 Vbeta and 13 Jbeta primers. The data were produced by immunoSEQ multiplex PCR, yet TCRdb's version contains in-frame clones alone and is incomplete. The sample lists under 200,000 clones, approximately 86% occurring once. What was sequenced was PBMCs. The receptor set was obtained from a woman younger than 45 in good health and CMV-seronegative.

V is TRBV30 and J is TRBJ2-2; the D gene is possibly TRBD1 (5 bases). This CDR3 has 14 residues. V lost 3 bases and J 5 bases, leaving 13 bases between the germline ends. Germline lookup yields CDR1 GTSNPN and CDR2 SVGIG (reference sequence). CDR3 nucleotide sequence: TGTGCCTGGAGGGCAGGGCGGTATACCGGGGAGCTGTTTTTT. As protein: CAWRAGRYTGELFF.

The DNA for the CDR3 is TGCGCCAGCAGCCTACAGGGGGCGGACACTGAAGCTTTCTTT. Its protein product is CASSLQGADTEAFF. The chain recombines TRBV5-1 with TRBJ1-1; 9 bases map to TRBD1. The V gene's germline CDR1 is SGHRS and CDR2 YFSETQ. The CDR3 contains 14 residues. The trim removed 4 bases at V and 3 bases at J, leaving 4 bases unmatched.

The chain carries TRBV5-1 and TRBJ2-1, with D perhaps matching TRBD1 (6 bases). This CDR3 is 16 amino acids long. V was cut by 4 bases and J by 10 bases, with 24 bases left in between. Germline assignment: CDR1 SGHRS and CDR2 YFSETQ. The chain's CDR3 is CASSALSGTSVGEQFF. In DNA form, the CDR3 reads TGCGCCAGCAGCGCCTTATCCGGGACATCCGTGGGGGAGCAGTTCTTC. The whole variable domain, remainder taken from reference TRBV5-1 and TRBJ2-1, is KAGVTQTPRYLIKTRGQQVTLSCSPISGHRSVSWYQQTPGQGLQFLFEYFSETQRNKGNFPGRFSGRQFSNSRSEMNVSTLELGDSALYLCASSALSGTSVGEQFFGPGTRLTVL.

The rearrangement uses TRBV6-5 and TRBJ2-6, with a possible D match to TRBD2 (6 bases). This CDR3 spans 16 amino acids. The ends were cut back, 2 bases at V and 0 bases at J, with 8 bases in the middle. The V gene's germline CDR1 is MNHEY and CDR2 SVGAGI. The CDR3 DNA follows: TGTGCCAGCAGTTACGGGGGGAACTCTGGGGCCAACGTCCTGACTTTC. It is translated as CASSYGGNSGANVLTF.

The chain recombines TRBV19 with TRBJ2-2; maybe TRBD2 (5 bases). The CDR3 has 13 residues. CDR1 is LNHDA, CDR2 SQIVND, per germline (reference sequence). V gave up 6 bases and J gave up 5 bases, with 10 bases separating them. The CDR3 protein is CASRRVWTGELFF. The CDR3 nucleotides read TGTGCCAGTAGGAGGGTATGGACCGGGGAGCTGTTTTTT.

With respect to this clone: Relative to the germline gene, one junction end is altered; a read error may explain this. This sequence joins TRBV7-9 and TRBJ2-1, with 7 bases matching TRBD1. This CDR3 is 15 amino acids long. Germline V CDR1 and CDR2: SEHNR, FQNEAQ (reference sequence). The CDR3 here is CASSFTGVSNNEQFF. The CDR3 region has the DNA TGTGCCAGCAGCTTCACAGGGGTCTCCAACAATGAGCAGTTCTTC.

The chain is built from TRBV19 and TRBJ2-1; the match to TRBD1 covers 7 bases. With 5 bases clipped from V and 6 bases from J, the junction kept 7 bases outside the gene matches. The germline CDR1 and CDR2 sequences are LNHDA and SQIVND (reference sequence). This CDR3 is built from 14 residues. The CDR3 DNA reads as TGTGCCAGTAGTTTTGCCAGGGGGAGCAATGAGCAGTTCTTC. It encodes CASSFARGSNEQFF. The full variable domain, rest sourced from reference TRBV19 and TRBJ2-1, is DGGITQSPKYLFRKEGQNVTLSCEQNLNHDAMYWYRQDPGQGLRLIYYSQIVNDFQKGDIAEGYSVSREKKESFPLTVTSAQKNPTAFYLCASSFARGSNEQFFGPGTRLTVL.

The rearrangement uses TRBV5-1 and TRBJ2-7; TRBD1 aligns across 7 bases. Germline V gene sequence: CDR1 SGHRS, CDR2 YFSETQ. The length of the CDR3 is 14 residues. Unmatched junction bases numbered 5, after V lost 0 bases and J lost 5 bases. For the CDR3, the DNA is TGCGCCAGCAGCTTGGACAGGGGTGGCGACGAGCAGTACTTC. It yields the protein CASSLDRGGDEQYF.

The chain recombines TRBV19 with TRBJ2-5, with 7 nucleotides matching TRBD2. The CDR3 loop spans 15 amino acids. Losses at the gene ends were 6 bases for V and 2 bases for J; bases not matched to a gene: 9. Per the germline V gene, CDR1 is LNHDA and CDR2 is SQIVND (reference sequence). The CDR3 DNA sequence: TGTGCCAGTAGCCCTGGAAGGCGGGGGCAAGAGACCCAGTACTTC. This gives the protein CASSPGRRGQETQYF. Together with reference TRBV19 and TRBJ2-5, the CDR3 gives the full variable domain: DGGITQSPKYLFRKEGQNVTLSCEQNLNHDAMYWYRQDPGQGLRLIYYSQIVNDFQKGDIAEGYSVSREKKESFPLTVTSAQKNPTAFYLCASSPGRRGQETQYFGPGTRLLVL.

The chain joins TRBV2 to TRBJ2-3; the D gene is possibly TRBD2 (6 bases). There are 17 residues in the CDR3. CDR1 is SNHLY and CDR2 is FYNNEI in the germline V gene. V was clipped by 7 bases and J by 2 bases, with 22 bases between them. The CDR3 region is CASTFTRRVGDTDTQYF. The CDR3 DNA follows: TGTGCCAGCACCTTCACCCGGAGGGTGGGAGACACAGATACGCAGTATTTT.

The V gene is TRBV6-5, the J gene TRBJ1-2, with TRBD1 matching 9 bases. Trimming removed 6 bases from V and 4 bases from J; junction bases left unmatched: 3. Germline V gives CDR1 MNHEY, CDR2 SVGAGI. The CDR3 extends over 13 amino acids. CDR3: CASRVQGAYGYTF. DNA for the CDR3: TGTGCCAGCAGAGTACAGGGGGCCTATGGCTACACCTTC.

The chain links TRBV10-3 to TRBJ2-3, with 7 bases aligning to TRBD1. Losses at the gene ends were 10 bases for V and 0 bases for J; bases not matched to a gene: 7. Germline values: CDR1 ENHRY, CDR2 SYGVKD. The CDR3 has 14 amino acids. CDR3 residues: CATMTGSSTDTQYF. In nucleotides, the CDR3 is TGTGCCACCATGACAGGGTCCAGCACAGATACGCAGTATTTT.

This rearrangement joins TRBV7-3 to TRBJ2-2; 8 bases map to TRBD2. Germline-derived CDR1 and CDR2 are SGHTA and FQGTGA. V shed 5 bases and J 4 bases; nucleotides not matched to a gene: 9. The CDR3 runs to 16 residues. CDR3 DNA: TGTGCCAGCAGCCCAGCGGGGGATGGTGGCACCGGGGAGCTGTTTTTT. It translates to CASSPAGDGGTGELFF.

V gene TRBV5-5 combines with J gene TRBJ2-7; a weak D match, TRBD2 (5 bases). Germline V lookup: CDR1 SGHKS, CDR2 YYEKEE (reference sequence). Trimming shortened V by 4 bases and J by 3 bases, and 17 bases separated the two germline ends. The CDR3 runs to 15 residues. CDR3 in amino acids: CASSPEALGSYEQYF. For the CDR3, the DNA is TGTGCCAGCAGCCCCGAGGCCCTGGGGAGCTACGAGCAGTACTTC. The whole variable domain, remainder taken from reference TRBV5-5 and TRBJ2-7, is DAGVTQSPTHLIKTRGQQVTLRCSPISGHKSVSWYQQVLGQGPQFIFQYYEKEERGRGNFPDRFSARQFPNYSSELNVNALLLGDSALYLCASSPEALGSYEQYFGPGTRLTVT.

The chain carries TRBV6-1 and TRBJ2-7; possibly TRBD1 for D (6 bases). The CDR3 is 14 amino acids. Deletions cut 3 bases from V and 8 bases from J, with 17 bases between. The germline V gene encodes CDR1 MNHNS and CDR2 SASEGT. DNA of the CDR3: TGTGCCAGCAGTGAGGACAGAACCTCTACGAAGCAGTACTTC. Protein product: CASSEDRTSTKQYF.

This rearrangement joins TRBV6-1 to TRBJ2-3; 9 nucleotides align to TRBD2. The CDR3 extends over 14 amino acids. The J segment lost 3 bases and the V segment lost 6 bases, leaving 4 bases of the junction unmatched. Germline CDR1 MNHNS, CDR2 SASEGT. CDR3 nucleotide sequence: TGTGCCAGCAGAATTAGCGGGGGTACAGATACGCAGTATTTT. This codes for CASRISGGTDTQYF.

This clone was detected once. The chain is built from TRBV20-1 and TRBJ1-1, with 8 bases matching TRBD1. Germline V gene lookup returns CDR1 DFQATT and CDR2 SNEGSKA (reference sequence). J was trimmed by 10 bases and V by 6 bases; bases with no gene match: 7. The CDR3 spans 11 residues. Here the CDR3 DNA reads TGCAGTGCCCCCGGGACAGGAGGAGCTTTCTTT. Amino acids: CSAPGTGGAFF.

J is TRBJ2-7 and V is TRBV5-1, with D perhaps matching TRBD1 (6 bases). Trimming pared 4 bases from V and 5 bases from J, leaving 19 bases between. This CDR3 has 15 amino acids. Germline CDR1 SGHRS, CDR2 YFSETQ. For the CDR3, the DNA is TGCGCCAGCAGCCGAGGGTCCCCCCCAGGGGACGAGCAGTACTTC. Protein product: CASSRGSPPGDEQYF.

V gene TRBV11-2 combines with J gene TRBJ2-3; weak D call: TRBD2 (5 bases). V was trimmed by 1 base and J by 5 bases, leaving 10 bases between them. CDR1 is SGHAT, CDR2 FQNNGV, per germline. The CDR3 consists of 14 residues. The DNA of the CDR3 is TGTGCCAGCAGCTTAGGTCGAGGAGGAGATACGCAGTATTTT. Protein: CASSLGRGGDTQYF.

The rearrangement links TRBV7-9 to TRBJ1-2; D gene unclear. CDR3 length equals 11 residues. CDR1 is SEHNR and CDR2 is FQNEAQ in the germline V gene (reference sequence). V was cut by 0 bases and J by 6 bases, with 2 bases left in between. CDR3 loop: CASSLANGYTF. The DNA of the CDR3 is TGTGCCAGCAGCTTAGCTAATGGCTACACCTTC.

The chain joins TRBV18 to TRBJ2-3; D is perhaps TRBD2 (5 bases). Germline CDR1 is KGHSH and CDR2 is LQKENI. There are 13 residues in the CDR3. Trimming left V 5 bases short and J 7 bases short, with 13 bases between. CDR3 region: CASSSDSGYTQYF. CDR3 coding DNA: TGTGCCAGCTCATCGGACTCGGGCTATACGCAGTATTTT.

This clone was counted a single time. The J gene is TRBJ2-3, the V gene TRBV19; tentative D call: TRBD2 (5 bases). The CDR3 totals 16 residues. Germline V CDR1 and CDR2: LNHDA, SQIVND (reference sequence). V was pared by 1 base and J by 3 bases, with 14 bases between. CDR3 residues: CASSIATIAGTDTQYF. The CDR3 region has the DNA TGTGCCAGTAGTATAGCGACTATAGCAGGAACAGATACGCAGTATTTT.

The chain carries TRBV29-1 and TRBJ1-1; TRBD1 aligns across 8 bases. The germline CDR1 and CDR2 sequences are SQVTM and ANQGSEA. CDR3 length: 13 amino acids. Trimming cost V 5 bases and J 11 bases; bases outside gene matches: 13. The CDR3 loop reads CSVLTTGGAKAFF. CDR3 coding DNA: TGCAGCGTTCTAACTACAGGGGGAGCTAAGGCTTTCTTT. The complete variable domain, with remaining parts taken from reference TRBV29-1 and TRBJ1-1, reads SAVISQKPSRDICQRGTSLTIQCQVDSQVTMMFWYRQQPGQSLTLIATANQGSEATYESGFVIDKFPISRPNLTFSTLTVSNMSPEDSSIYLCSVLTTGGAKAFFGQGTRLTVV.

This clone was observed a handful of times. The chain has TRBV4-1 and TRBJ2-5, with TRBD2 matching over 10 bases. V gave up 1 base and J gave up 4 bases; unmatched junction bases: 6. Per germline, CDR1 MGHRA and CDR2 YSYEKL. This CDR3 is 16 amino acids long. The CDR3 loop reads CASSQGAQRGGETQYF. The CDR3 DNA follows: TGCGCCAGCAGCCAAGGGGCACAGCGGGGGGGAGAGACCCAGTACTTC.

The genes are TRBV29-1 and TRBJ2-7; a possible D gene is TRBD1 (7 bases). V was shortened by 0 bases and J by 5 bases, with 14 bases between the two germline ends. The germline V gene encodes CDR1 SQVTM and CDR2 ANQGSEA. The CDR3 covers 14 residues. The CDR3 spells CSVEEVRGANEQYF. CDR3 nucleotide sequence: TGCAGCGTTGAAGAGGTCAGGGGGGCAAACGAGCAGTACTTC.

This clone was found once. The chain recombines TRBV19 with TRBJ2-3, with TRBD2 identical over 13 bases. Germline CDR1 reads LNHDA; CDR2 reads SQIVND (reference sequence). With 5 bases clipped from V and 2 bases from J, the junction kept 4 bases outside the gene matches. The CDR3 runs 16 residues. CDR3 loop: CASSPGLAGFTDTQYF. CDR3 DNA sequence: TGTGCCAGTAGTCCGGGACTAGCGGGGTTCACAGATACGCAGTATTTT.

The CDR3 DNA reads as TGTGCCACCCGGGGGGGGGTCCTCACAGATACGCAGTATTTT. It specifies CATRGGVLTDTQYF. This chain joins TRBV27 and TRBJ2-3; 8 bases match TRBD2. The CDR3 spans 14 residues. Germline V CDR1 and CDR2: MNHEY, SMNVEV (reference sequence). V shed 10 bases and J 2 bases; nucleotides not matched to a gene: 8.

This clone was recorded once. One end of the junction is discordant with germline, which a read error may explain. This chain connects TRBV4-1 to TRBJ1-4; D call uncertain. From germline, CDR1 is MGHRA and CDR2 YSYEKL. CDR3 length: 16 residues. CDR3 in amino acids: CASRQGRGATNEKLFF. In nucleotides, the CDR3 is TGCGCCAGCAGACAAGGCCGGGGAGCAACTAATGAAAAACTGTTTTTT.

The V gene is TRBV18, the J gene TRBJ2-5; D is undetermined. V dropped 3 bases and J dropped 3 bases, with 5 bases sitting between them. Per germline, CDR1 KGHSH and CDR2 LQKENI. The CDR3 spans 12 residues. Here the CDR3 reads CASSPPEETQYF. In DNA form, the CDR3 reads TGTGCCAGCTCACCTCCTGAAGAGACCCAGTACTTC. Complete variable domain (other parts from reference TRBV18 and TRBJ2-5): NAGVMQNPRHLVRRRGQEARLRCSPMKGHSHVYWYRQLPEEGLKFMVYLQKENIIDESGMPKERFSAEFPKEGPSILRIQQVVRGDSAAYFCASSPPEETQYFGPGTRLLVL.